This T cell receptor (beta chain) originates from a study of blood T cell repertoires in COVID-19. For the study at large: COVID-19 samples from acute and convalescent phases originated in the United States, Italy and Spain.

Enrolled through a virtual design, the participants were between 18 and 89 years of age and came from 24 US areas. Recovery among Cohort 3 donors was established by two negative PCRs, clearance, or symptom resolution. Clones were read by immunoSEQ multiplex PCR, and TCRdb kept only the in-frame ones, dropping some. The sample shows some 300,000 clones, about 90% of them seen only once. The CDR3 has 15 residues. Trimming cost V 5 bases and J 3 bases, with 11 bases left between them. CDR1 WSHSY and CDR2 SAAADI come from the germline V gene. The sequencing sample was made of PBMCs or T cells enriched from blood (not recorded which). This TCR was sampled from a woman aged 25 to 39 who had recovered from COVID-19. The genes are TRBV10-2 and TRBJ2-6; perhaps TRBD2 as D (6 bases). The CDR3 spells CASSLTRFGANVLTF. Here the CDR3 DNA reads TGCGCCAGCAGTTTGACTAGGTTTGGGGCCAACGTCCTGACTTTC.